This entry features one T cell receptor beta chain sequence. This specimen belongs to a study of blood T cell repertoires in COVID-19. Turning to the study itself: Donors in the United States, Italy and Spain gave samples during acute or convalescent COVID-19. From T cells, B-cell-depleted T cells, or PBMCs came the material, which was cDNA or gDNA.

TCRdb keeps only in-frame clones here, not all; method: immunoSEQ multiplex PCR. In the table there are approximately 350,000 clones, about 88% of which are singletons. This CDR3 comprises 15 residues. V was pared by 3 bases and J by 0 bases, with 9 bases between. Germline V gene data show CDR1 as LNHDA and CDR2 as SQIVND (reference sequence). This sequence originates from an older woman with COVID-19, enrolled during active disease. The V and J genes are TRBV19 and TRBJ2-4, with no clear D. The specimen sequenced was peripheral blood. The CDR3 nucleotides are TGTGCCAGTAGTATGAACCTACTAGCCAAAAACATTCAGTACTTC. This translates into CASSMNLLAKNIQYF.